Reported below is one T cell receptor beta chain. Its target is not known. This CDR3 is missing its conserved last phenylalanine or tryptophan, likely due to a read error. The DNA is left out, because the CDR3 cannot be placed on it with certainty; the CDR3 is given as TCRdb lists it. A modified ARM-PCR protocol with three rounds of nested PCR amplified TCRbeta. TCRdb re-analysed the multiplex PCR reads in MiXCR, keeping a single row per CDR3 protein. The sample shows some 120,000 distinct CDR3 sequences, around three fifths of them seen only once. RNA was extracted from bulk tissue without any cell sorting. The data stem from a study of tumor and adjacent non-tumor tissue in lung cancer. Study at large: Patients were aged about 30 to 76, ten or so men and 5 women, stage I to III.

Study-wide results and limits: Patients with more diverse tumor TCRs had worse survival. Top 100 clones took a larger repertoire share in normal lung. Significantly higher TCR diversity was found in tumor than normal lung.

Per germline, CDR1 MNHNS and CDR2 SASEGT. The CDR3 length equals 14 residues, ends included. The chain has TRBV6-1 and TRBJ2-7; the table assigns TRBD2, which was not confirmed against the DNA. Sequenced material: lung tumor tissue. The sequence derives from a man between 25 and 39 years old with non-small cell lung cancer. CDR3: CASSEVVVRAPLRL.